This T cell receptor (beta chain) was observed in a study of cytomegalovirus exposure and HLA in healthy donors. Primers for the PCR totalled 60 Vbeta and 13 Jbeta. The assay was immunoSEQ multiplex PCR, and TCRdb's table has in-frame clones only and misses some. This repertoire shows 150,000 to 200,000 clones, about 75% found once; its top ten account for 4.5% to 5%. Deletions cut 4 bases from V and 2 bases from J, with 11 bases between. Germline CDR1 reads GTSNPN; CDR2 reads SVGIG (reference sequence). The CDR3 runs 13 residues. The sample holds a few counts of this clone. Its antigen is not identified. Study-wide results and caveats: For TCR beta chains, V- and J-gene trimming was later linked to a missense DCLRE1C variant. Accurate HLA-A and HLA-B prediction from TCR beta sequences was reported for most subjects. Altogether, more than 150 TCR beta chains were recorded as cytomegalovirus-associated.

The rearrangement joins TRBV30 to TRBJ1-1; D is unclear. The specimen sequenced was PBMCs. This receptor was identified in a man between 18 and 29 years old in good health and CMV-seropositive. The CDR3 DNA follows: TGTGCCTGGACCGCGGCTGGAAACACTGAAGCTTTCTTT. This encodes CAWTAAGNTEAFF. The entire variable domain, with the rest obtained from reference TRBV30 and TRBJ1-1, is as follows: SQTIHQWPATLVQPVGSPLSLECTVEGTSNPNLYWYRQAAGRGLQLLFYSVGIGQISSEVPQNLSASRPQDRQFILSSKKLLLSDSGFYLCAWTAAGNTEAFFGQGTRLTVV.